The 9 T cell receptor beta chains given below trace back to one sample, sequenced in a study of T-cell memory formation after mild COVID-19. Each CDR3 protein is one row after TCRdb ran MiXCR on the 5' RACE reads. The table shows around 150,000 distinct CDR3 sequences, with approximately 10% occurring only once. The material sequenced was PBMCs or a T cell subset sorted from them (not recorded which). All receptors derive from a man aged 18 to 30 who had mild COVID-19 (a few samples of this study predate the infection). Cell type and time point are not known.

The rearrangement joins TRBV4-3 to TRBJ1-5, with TRBD1 as a possible D gene (5 bases). Germline V gives CDR1 LGHNA, CDR2 YSLEER. Deletions cut 0 bases from V and 2 bases from J, with 8 bases between. This CDR3 comprises 15 residues. CDR3 amino acids: CASSQDSRGNQPQHF. The DNA for the CDR3 is TGCGCCAGCAGCCAAGATAGCAGGGGCAATCAGCCCCAGCATTTT.

This clonotype showed up many times. The V call is TRBV5-4, the J call TRBJ2-3, with 8 positions matching TRBD2. The CDR3 spans 14 residues. Germline loops: CDR1 SGHNT, CDR2 YYREEE (reference sequence). After removal of 0 bases from V and 6 bases from J, the junction contained 3 bases not matched to a gene. The CDR3 loop is CASSLAGGSDTQYF. CDR3 in DNA: TGTGCCAGCAGCTTGGCGGGGGGGTCGGATACGCAGTATTTT.

This clonotype was found a few times. The chain carries TRBV5-1 and TRBJ2-1; 8 bases match TRBD2. Germline V gene lookup returns CDR1 SGHRS and CDR2 YFSETQ. The CDR3 has 15 amino acids. V lost 1 base and J lost 5; bases outside the gene matches: 5. The CDR3 region has the DNA TGCGCCAGCAGCTTGCGGACTAGCCCAGACAATGAGCAGTTCTTC. Its translation: CASSLRTSPDNEQFF.

The rearrangement links TRBV5-6 to TRBJ2-2, with D possibly being TRBD2 (6 bases). Trimming stripped 2 bases from V and 1 base from J, with 9 bases between. This CDR3 comprises 15 residues. Germline V gene lookup returns CDR1 SGHDT and CDR2 YYEEEE. The chain's CDR3 is CASSFPGENTGELFF. CDR3 bases: TGTGCCAGCAGCTTCCCGGGGGAGAACACCGGGGAGCTGTTTTTT.

The chain links TRBV4-3 to TRBJ2-3; possibly TRBD1 or TRBD2 for D (5 bases each). CDR1 and CDR2 (germline): LGHNA, YSLEER. The V and J ends lost 0 bases and 4 bases respectively, with 14 bases between them. This CDR3 contains 16 residues. The CDR3 nucleotides are TGCGCCAGCAGCCAAGAGGGGACCCCGAGCGCAGATACGCAGTATTTT. Its protein product is CASSQEGTPSADTQYF.

This clonotype showed up just a few times. The gene calls are TRBV5-1 and TRBJ2-5, with TRBD1 identical over 7 bases. Germline V gene sequence: CDR1 SGHRS, CDR2 YFSETQ. This CDR3 has 14 residues. The ends lost 5 bases at V and 1 base at J; junction bases unmatched: 5. The CDR3 sequence is CASRPGGSQETQYF. CDR3 nucleotides: TGCGCCAGCAGGCCAGGGGGTTCCCAAGAGACCCAGTACTTC.

This chain joins TRBV18 and TRBJ1-2; the D is unclear. V was pared by 3 bases and J by 8 bases, with 10 bases between. The V gene's germline CDR1 is KGHSH and CDR2 LQKENI. The CDR3 covers 12 residues. For the CDR3, the DNA is TGTGCCAGCTCACCGAGCCCGGAGGGCTACACCTTC. Encoded protein: CASSPSPEGYTF.

The chain links TRBV4-1 to TRBJ1-2; maybe TRBD1 (5 bases). Germline CDR1 reads MGHRA; CDR2 reads YSYEKL. The CDR3 has 15 residues. Trimming left V 0 bases short and J 2 bases short, with 10 bases between. In nucleotides, the CDR3 is TGCGCCAGCAGCCAAGATCCTGCAGGGAACTATGGCTACACCTTC. Translating gives CASSQDPAGNYGYTF.

This clonotype appeared many times. The rearrangement links TRBV4-3 to TRBJ2-5; 11 nucleotides agree with TRBD1. The length of the CDR3 is 13 residues. J was trimmed by 5 bases and V by 4 bases; bases with no gene match: 0. CDR1 and CDR2 from the germline V gene are LGHNA and YSLEER. The CDR3: CASSRDRGETQYF. The CDR3, as DNA: TGCGCCAGCAGCCGGGACAGGGGGGAGACCCAGTACTTC.